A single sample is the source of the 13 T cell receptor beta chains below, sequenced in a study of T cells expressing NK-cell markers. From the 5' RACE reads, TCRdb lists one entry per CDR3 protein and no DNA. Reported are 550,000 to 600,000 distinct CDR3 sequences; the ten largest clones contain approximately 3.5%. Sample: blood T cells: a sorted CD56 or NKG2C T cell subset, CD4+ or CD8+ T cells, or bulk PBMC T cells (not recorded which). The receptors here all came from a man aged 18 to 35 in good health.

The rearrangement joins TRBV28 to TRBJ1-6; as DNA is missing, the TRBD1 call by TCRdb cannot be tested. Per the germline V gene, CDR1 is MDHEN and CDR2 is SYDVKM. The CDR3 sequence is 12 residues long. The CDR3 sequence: CASSLGPPPLHF.

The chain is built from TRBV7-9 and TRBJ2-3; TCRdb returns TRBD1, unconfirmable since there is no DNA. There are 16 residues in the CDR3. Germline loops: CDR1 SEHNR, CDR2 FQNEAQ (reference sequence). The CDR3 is CASSSLPGRSTDTQYF.

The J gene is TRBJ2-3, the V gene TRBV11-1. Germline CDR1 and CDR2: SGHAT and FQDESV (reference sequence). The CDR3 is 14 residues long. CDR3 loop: CASSLTPFTDTQYF.

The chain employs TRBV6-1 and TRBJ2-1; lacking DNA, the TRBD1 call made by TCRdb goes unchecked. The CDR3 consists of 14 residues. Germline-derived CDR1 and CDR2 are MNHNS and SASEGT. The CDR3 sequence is CASRRTGMINEQFF.

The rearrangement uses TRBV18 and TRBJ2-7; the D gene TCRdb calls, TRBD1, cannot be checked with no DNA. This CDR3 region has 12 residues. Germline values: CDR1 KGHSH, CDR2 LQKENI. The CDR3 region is CASSPNTGEQYF.

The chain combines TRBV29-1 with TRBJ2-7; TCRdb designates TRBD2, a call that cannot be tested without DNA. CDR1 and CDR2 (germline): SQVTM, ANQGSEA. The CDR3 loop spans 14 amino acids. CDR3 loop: CSVGTSGSRDEQYF.

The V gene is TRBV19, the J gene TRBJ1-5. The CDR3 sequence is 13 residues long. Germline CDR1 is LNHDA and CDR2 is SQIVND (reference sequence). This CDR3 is CASSWGRAQPQHF.

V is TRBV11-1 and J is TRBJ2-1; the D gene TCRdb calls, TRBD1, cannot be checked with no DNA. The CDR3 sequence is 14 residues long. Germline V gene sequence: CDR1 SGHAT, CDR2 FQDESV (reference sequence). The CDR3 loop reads CASSLQGLVAEQFF.

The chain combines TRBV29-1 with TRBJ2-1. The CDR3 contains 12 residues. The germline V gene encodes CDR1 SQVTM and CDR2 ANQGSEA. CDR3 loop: CSGANLINEQFF.

CDR3 sequence: CASSQGHGANTGELFF. The chain joins TRBV3-1 to TRBJ2-2. The V gene's germline CDR1 is LGHDT and CDR2 YNNKEL (reference sequence). CDR3 size: 16 residues.

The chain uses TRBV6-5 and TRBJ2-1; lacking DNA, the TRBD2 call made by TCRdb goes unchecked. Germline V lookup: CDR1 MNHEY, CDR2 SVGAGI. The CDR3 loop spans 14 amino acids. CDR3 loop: CASSYSSFGGEQFF.

CDR3 sequence: CASSPLAGAYEQYF. The chain is built from TRBV28 and TRBJ2-7; no DNA is available, so the TRBD2 call from TCRdb remains unchecked. The CDR3 spans 14 residues. Per the germline V gene, CDR1 is MDHEN and CDR2 is SYDVKM. The full variable domain, in which reference TRBV28 and TRBJ2-7 provide the parts outside the CDR3, is DVKVTQSSRYLVKRTGEKVFLECVQDMDHENMFWYRQDPGLGLRLIYFSYDVKMKEKGDIPEGYSVSREKKERFSLILESASTNQTSMYLCASSPLAGAYEQYFGPGTRLTVT.

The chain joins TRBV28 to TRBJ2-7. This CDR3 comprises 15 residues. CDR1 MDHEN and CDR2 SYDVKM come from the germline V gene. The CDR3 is CASSLGKGGFYEQYF.